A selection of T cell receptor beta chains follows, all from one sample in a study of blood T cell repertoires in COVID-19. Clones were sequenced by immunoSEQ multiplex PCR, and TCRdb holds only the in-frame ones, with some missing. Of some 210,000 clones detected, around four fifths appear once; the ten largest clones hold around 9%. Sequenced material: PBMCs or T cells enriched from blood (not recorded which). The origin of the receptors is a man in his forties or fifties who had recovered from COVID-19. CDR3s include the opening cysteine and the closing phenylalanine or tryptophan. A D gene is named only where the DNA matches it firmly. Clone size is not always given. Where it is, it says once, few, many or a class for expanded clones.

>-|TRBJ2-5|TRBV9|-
CASSDPGHPQETQYF
TGTGCCAGCAGCGACCCGGGACACCCGCAAGAGACCCAGTACTTC
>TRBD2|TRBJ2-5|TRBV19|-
CASSISRVAGGQETQYF
TGTGCCAGTAGTATCTCCAGGGTAGCGGGGGGACAAGAGACCCAGTACTTC
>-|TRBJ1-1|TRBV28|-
CASASELNTEAFF
TGTGCCAGCGCATCCGAACTTAACACTGAAGCTTTCTTT
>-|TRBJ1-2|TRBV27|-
CASSLRTPRGYGYTF
TGTGCCAGCAGTTTAAGAACACCCCGGGGCTATGGCTACACCTTC
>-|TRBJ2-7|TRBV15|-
CATSTGTAAYEQYF
TGTGCCACCAGCACCGGGACTGCAGCCTACGAGCAGTACTTC
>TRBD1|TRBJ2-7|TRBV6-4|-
CASSAGTGGIYEQYF
TGTGCCAGCAGCGCTGGGACAGGGGGAATCTACGAGCAGTACTTC
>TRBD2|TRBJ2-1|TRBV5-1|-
CASSLVGGRESYNEQFF
TGCGCCAGCAGCTTGGTTGGCGGGAGGGAATCCTACAATGAGCAGTTCTTC
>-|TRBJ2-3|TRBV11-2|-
CASSLVVSDTQYF
TGTGCCAGCAGCTTAGTCGTTTCAGATACGCAGTATTTT
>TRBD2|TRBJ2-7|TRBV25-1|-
CASSLRGGSSYEQYF
TGTGCCAGCAGTCTGCGCGGGGGGAGTTCCTACGAGCAGTACTTC
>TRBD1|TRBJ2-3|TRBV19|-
CATGTGGDTQYF
TGTGCCACTGGGACAGGGGGGGATACGCAGTATTTT
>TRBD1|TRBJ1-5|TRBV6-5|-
CASSRTGSNQPQHF
TGTGCCAGCAGTCGGACAGGGTCAAATCAGCCCCAGCATTTT
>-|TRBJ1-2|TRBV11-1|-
CASSLEGARGYTF
TGTGCCAGCAGCTTAGAAGGAGCGAGGGGCTACACCTTC
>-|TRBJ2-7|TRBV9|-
CASSVGFGGSYEQYF
TGTGCCAGCAGCGTAGGGTTCGGGGGCTCCTACGAGCAGTACTTC
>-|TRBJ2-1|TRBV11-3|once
CASSLGPQNEQFF
TGTGCCAGCAGCTTAGGTCCCCAGAATGAGCAGTTCTTC
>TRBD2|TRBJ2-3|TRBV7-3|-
CASSLTSGGFGTDTQYF
TGTGCCAGCAGCTTGACTAGCGGGGGCTTTGGCACAGATACGCAGTATTTT
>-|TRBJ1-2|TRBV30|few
CAWSSGSYGYTF
TGTGCCTGGAGTTCTGGGAGCTATGGCTACACCTTC
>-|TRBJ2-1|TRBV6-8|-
CASRRAPGYNEQFF
TGTGCCAGTCGCCGGGCCCCAGGGTACAATGAGCAGTTCTTC
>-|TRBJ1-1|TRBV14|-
CASSRDIRRVRGNTEAFF
TGTGCCAGCAGCCGGGATATTAGGCGTGTCAGGGGGAACACTGAAGCTTTCTTT
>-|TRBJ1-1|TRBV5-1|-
CASSFLSGTEAFF
TGCGCCAGCAGCTTTTTATCCGGCACTGAAGCTTTCTTT
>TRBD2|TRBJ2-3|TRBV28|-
CASSSSGNTQYF
TGTGCCAGCAGTTCTAGCGGGAATACGCAGTATTTT
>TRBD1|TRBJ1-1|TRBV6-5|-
CASSQNRGWSEAFF
TGTGCCAGCAGTCAGAACAGGGGGTGGTCTGAAGCTTTCTTT
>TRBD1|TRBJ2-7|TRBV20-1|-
CSAQGAYEQYF
TGCAGTGCGCAGGGGGCCTACGAGCAGTACTTC
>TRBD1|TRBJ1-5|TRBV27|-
CASSRSGQGTNQPQHF
TGTGCCAGCAGCCGGTCCGGACAGGGTACCAATCAGCCCCAGCATTTT
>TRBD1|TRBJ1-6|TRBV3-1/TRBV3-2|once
CASSQVGQRNSPLHF
TGTGCCAGCAGCCAAGTGGGACAGCGGAATTCACCCCTCCACTTT
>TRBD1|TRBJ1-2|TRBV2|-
CASSAGTGGGYTF
TGTGCCAGCAGCGCCGGGACAGGGGGTGGCTACACCTTC
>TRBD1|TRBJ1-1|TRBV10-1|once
CASSASDRVTEAFF
TGCGCCAGCAGTGCTTCAGACAGGGTTACTGAAGCTTTCTTT
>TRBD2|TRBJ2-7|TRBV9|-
CASSVAGSGRYEQYF
TGTGCCAGCAGCGTAGCGGGCAGCGGGAGGTATGAGCAGTACTTC
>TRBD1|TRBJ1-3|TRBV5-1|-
CASSPGQFGNTIYF
TGCGCCAGCAGCCCGGGACAGTTTGGAAACACCATATATTTT
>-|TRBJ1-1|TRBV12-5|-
CASGPASPDSLNTEAFF
TGTGCTAGTGGTCCCGCATCCCCGGACAGTTTGAACACTGAAGCTTTCTTT
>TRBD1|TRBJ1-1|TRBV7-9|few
CASSFGTGLGTEAFF
TGTGCCAGCAGCTTTGGGACAGGTCTAGGCACTGAAGCTTTCTTT
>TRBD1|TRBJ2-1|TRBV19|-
CASSIDQGAREQFF
TGTGCCAGTAGTATAGATCAGGGGGCAAGGGAGCAGTTCTTC
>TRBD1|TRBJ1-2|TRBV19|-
CASRQGNYGYTF
TGTGCCAGCCGACAGGGTAATTATGGCTACACCTTC
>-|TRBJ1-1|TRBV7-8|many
CASSLVARQTEAFF
TGTGCCAGCAGCTTAGTTGCGCGACAGACTGAAGCTTTCTTT
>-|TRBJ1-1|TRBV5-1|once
CASSFSSGDTEAFF
TGCGCCAGCAGCTTCTCCTCGGGGGACACTGAAGCTTTCTTT
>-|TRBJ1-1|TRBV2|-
CASRTGNTEAFF
TGTGCCAGCAGAACAGGGAACACTGAAGCTTTCTTT
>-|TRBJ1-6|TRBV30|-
CAWSVGLNSPLHF
TGTGCCTGGAGTGTAGGACTAAATTCACCCCTCCACTTT
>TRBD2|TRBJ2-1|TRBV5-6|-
CASSTGLEVGQFF
TGTGCCAGCAGCACTGGACTAGAAGTAGGACAGTTCTTC
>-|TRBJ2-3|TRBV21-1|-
CASSKASRTSGGTSTDTQYF
TGTGCCAGCAGCAAAGCCTCCCGGACTAGCGGGGGAACTAGCACAGATACGCAGTATTTT
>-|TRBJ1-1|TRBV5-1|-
CASSLGPGGNTEAFF
TGCGCCAGCAGCTTGGGGCCGGGAGGTAACACTGAAGCTTTCTTT
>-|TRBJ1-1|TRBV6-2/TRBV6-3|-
CASSLVTEAFF
TGTGCCAGCAGTCTTGTTACTGAAGCTTTCTTT
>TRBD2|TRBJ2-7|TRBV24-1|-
CATSDKREGSYEQYF
TGTGCCACCAGTGATAAGCGGGAGGGCTCCTACGAGCAGTACTTC
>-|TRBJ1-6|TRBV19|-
CASRNEEYSPLHF
TGTGCCAGTAGAAATGAGGAGTACTCACCCCTCCACTTT
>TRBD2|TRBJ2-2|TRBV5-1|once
CASSHTGRSKGGNAGELFF
TGCGCCAGCAGCCACACCGGGAGGAGTAAGGGAGGGAACGCCGGGGAGCTGTTTTTT
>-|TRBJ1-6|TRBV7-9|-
CASSRQQEIHF
TGTGCCAGCAGCCGACAGCAAGAAATCCACTTT
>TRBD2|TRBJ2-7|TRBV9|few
CASRSDEAGSYEQYF
TGTGCCAGCAGGTCTGATGAAGCGGGGAGCTACGAGCAGTACTTC
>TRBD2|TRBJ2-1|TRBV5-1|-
CASSLASGRPMGQFF
TGCGCCAGCAGCTTGGCTAGCGGGAGGCCCATGGGGCAGTTCTTC
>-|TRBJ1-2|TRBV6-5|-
CASRPPVLAGGYTF
TGTGCCAGCAGACCCCCGGTCCTCGCGGGTGGCTACACCTTC
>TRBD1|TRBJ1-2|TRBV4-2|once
CASSQDEGAGGYTF
TGTGCCAGCAGCCAAGATGAGGGGGCGGGTGGCTACACCTTC
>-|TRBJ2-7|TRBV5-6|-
CASSLRGFPYEQYF
TGTGCCAGCAGCTTAAGAGGGTTTCCCTACGAGCAGTACTTC
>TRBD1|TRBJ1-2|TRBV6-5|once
CASRHPTGQGRGYTF
TGTGCCAGCAGACACCCAACGGGACAGGGACGTGGCTACACCTTC
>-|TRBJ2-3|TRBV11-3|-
CASSFRGEADTQYF
TGTGCCAGCAGCTTTAGGGGTGAAGCAGATACGCAGTATTTT
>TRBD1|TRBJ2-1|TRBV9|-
CASSVEGQAYNEQFF
TGTGCCAGCAGCGTAGAGGGACAGGCCTACAATGAGCAGTTCTTC
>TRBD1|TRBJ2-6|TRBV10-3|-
CAISADRGQGANVLTF
TGTGCCATCAGTGCCGACAGGGGGCAAGGGGCCAACGTCCTGACTTTC
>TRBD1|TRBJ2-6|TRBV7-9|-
CASSNTRGTGANVLTF
TGTGCCAGCAGCAATACCAGGGGGACCGGGGCCAACGTCCTGACTTTC
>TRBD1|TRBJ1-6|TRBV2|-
CASSPRGQKDNRIPPLHF
TGTGCCAGCAGTCCGAGGGGGCAGAAAGATAATAGGATACCACCCCTCCACTTT